This T cell receptor beta chain was sequenced for a study of T cells in Graves' hyperthyroidism and ophthalmopathy. Researchers amplified the TCR beta CDR3 regions from RNA transcripts. First-round RT-PCR with HTBI primers amplified the TCR CDR3 region. From the multiplex PCR reads, TCRdb called clonotypes with MiXCR, one entry per CDR3 protein. The sample holds 300,000 to 400,000 distinct CDR3 sequences; approximately 18% are singletons and the top ten take 40%. The germline gives CDR1 SNHLY, CDR2 FYNNEI. The CDR3 loop spans 13 amino acids. Trimming shortened V by 2 bases and J by 5 bases, and 7 bases separated the two germline ends. Clinical symptoms, serum thyroxine and TRAb, thyroid ultrasound and orbital computed tomography were used for the diagnoses. This clonotype was observed at least ten times.

The J gene is TRBJ1-3, the V gene TRBV2; D is unclear. Input material: blood. The source is a young man with Graves' ophthalmopathy. CDR3 DNA sequence: TGTGCCAGCAGTGAACGGCGCAGAAACACCATATATTTT. Its translation is CASSERRRNTIYF. Combining the CDR3 with reference TRBV2 and TRBJ1-3 gives the whole variable domain EPEVTQTPSHQVTQMGQEVILRCVPISNHLYFYWYRQILGQKVEFLVSFYNNEISEKSEIFDDQFSVERPDGSNFTLKIRSTKLEDSAMYFCASSERRRNTIYFGEGSWLTVV.